These T cell receptor beta chains were read from a single sample in a study of T cells in Graves' hyperthyroidism and ophthalmopathy. One entry per CDR3 protein, called by TCRdb with MiXCR from the multiplex PCR reads. Of 480,000 or so distinct CDR3 sequences in the sample, around 43% were seen once. Sequences were obtained from peripheral blood or thyroid tissue (not recorded which). The receptors come from an adult woman with Graves' disease, either hyperthyroidism or ophthalmopathy (not recorded which). Both conserved end residues are part of each CDR3.

TRBV2	TRBJ2-7	CASRDTGAYEQYF
TRBV10-3	TRBJ1-6	CAIRVKVGTSNSPLHF
TRBV7-9	TRBJ1-2	CASSTPGTGNYGYTF
TRBV20-1	TRBJ1-6	CSARREGKTPGSSPLHF
TRBV20-1	TRBJ2-7	CSASRLAGEAQYF
TRBV2	TRBJ2-2	CASSDFSGRGTGELFF
TRBV27	TRBJ2-7	CASSPGHYEQYF
TRBV12-3/TRBV12-4	TRBJ1-4	CASSMTRDRFSGREKLFF
TRBV4-1	TRBJ1-2	CASSQERGSVGYTF
TRBV7-9	TRBJ1-6	CASSLDRFEAPLHF
TRBV4-3	TRBJ1-6	CASSQTGRSPLHF
TRBV15	TRBJ1-6	CATSSKGGNSPLHF
TRBV7-2	TRBJ2-5	CASSPQQGFGETQYF
TRBV7-6	TRBJ2-6	CASSPSMGGTGANVLTF
TRBV5-1	TRBJ2-2	CASSLDGGRELFF
TRBV6-5	TRBJ1-2	CASSDLGGYTF
TRBV3-1	TRBJ1-5	CASSPGQDNQPQHF
TRBV14	TRBJ2-5	CASSQDSPAVGETQYF
TRBV13	TRBJ1-1	CASTGTGPGEAFF
TRBV25-1	TRBJ1-1	CAFPGNTNTEAFF
TRBV25-1	TRBJ1-1	CACLPADTEAFF
TRBV29-1	TRBJ2-7	CSVSLSGQSSYEQYF
TRBV6-1	TRBJ2-3	CASSEASTSISLTQYF
TRBV6-6	TRBJ1-2	CASTPLGGYGYTF
TRBV7-8	TRBJ1-2	CASRRDIVGRYNYGYTF
TRBV10-3	TRBJ1-1	CAITDDRQRTEAFF
TRBV5-1	TRBJ1-2	CTSSLDGTGYDGYTF
TRBV12-3/TRBV12-4	TRBJ1-5	CASSSGTIYQPQHF
TRBV7-9	TRBJ1-2	CASSHRDKPHYGYTF
TRBV7-9	TRBJ1-4	CASRRDRDEKLFF
TRBV4-1	TRBJ2-7	CASSQDPGATSYEQYF
TRBV7-9	TRBJ1-2	CASRMGRERDYGYTF